Presented here are 13 T cell receptor beta chains from one specimen sequenced in a study of control samples from healthy donors and cancer patients. Clones were sequenced by immunoSEQ multiplex PCR, and TCRdb holds only the in-frame ones, with some missing. Of approximately 150,000 clones listed, about 90% are singletons. The sample was blood. The receptors shown here come from a man aged 25-45 years in good health.

The chain combines TRBV7-2 with TRBJ2-7, with TRBD1 matching 7 bases. Trimming cost V 3 bases and J 0 bases; bases outside gene matches: 5. The CDR3 consists of 15 residues. Looked up from germline, CDR1 is SGHTA and CDR2 is FQGNSA. CDR3 coding DNA: TGTGCCAGCAGCTTCGACGGACAGGCCTCCTACGAGCAGTACTTC. Residues: CASSFDGQASYEQYF.

The rearrangement joins TRBV6-6 to TRBJ1-5, with a tentative D call TRBD1 (5 bases). V was cut by 7 bases and J by 3 bases, with 16 bases left in between. Germline-derived CDR1 and CDR2 are MNHNY and SVGAGI (reference sequence). The CDR3 consists of 15 residues. The CDR3 DNA is TGTGCCAGCATCCGGGGCGACAGACACAATCAGCCCCAGCATTTT. Encoded protein: CASIRGDRHNQPQHF.

The chain recombines TRBV27 with TRBJ1-6; no definite D call. The V gene lost 5 bases and the J gene lost 3 bases, with 2 bases spanning the gap. Germline V gives CDR1 MNHEY, CDR2 SMNVEV (reference sequence). CDR3 size: 12 residues. The DNA of the CDR3 is TGTGCCAGCAGTCTCTATAATTCACCCCTCCACTTT. It codes for CASSLYNSPLHF.

The CDR3 protein is CASSYRGRGRTEAFF. The CDR3 DNA reads as TGTGCCAGCAGTTACAGGGGGCGCGGGAGGACTGAAGCTTTCTTT. The J gene is TRBJ1-1, the V gene TRBV6-5; TRBD1 matches 7 bases. V dropped 2 bases and J dropped 5; count of bases not matched to a gene: 8. The CDR3 length is 15 residues. Germline CDR1 MNHEY, CDR2 SVGAGI.

In its sample, this clone was seen once. The genes are TRBV6-1 and TRBJ2-2; 8 bases match TRBD2. With 3 bases clipped from V and 1 base from J, the junction kept 7 bases outside the gene matches. The germline V gene has CDR1 MNHNS and CDR2 SASEGT. The CDR3 extends over 17 amino acids. CDR3 sequence (DNA): TGTGCCAGCAGTGATAGGAGACTAGCGCGGAACACCGGGGAGCTGTTTTTT. It specifies CASSDRRLARNTGELFF.

The V and J genes are TRBV5-1 and TRBJ1-1, with D unclear. The germline CDR1 and CDR2 sequences are SGHRS and YFSETQ. The CDR3 consists of 14 residues. Trimming left V 0 bases short and J 11 bases short, with 17 bases between. CDR3 residues: CASSLVEGSQVAFF. The CDR3 DNA sequence: TGCGCCAGCAGCTTGGTGGAGGGCAGTCAAGTGGCTTTCTTT.

This clone has only a few counts. The chain combines TRBV2 with TRBJ1-1; D gene uncertain. V shed 0 bases and J shed 3 bases, with 8 bases lying between them. The CDR3 runs to 14 residues. Germline V CDR1 and CDR2: SNHLY, FYNNEI. The CDR3 DNA sequence: TGTGCCAGCAGTGAAGCGCTCGGGGACACTGAAGCTTTCTTT. Its protein is CASSEALGDTEAFF. The variable domain in full, with the rest retrieved from reference TRBV2 and TRBJ1-1, is EPEVTQTPSHQVTQMGQEVILRCVPISNHLYFYWYRQILGQKVEFLVSFYNNEISEKSEIFDDQFSVERPDGSNFTLKIRSTKLEDSAMYFCASSEALGDTEAFFGQGTRLTVV.

The genes are TRBV25-1 and TRBJ1-2; TRBD1 aligns across 7 bases. The CDR3 covers 16 residues. The ends lost 4 bases at V and 4 bases at J; junction bases unmatched: 12. Germline V gives CDR1 MGHDK, CDR2 SYGVNS. The CDR3 DNA reads TGTGCCAGCAGTGCGGGTCGACAGGGTGGAGCCTATGGCTACACCTTC. Its translation is CASSAGRQGGAYGYTF.

V and J are TRBV7-2 and TRBJ2-1; D is unresolved. Germline CDR1 SGHTA, CDR2 FQGNSA. Trimming shortened V by 5 bases and J by 8 bases, and 7 bases separated the two germline ends. This CDR3 comprises 11 residues. CDR3 amino acids: CASSGLYEQFF. The CDR3 region has the DNA TGTGCCAGCAGCGGCCTCTATGAGCAGTTCTTC. Full variable domain (outside the CDR3, taken from reference TRBV7-2 and TRBJ2-1): GAGVSQSPSNKVTEKGKDVELRCDPISGHTALYWYRQSLGQGLEFLIYFQGNSAPDKSGLPSDRFSAERTGGSVSTLTIQRTQQEDSAVYLCASSGLYEQFFGPGTRLTVL.

V usage is TRBV5-1 and J usage is TRBJ2-1; possibly TRBD1 or TRBD2 for D (5 bases each). Trimming cost V 2 bases and J 7 bases, with 16 bases left between them. Germline CDR1 and CDR2: SGHRS and YFSETQ. The CDR3 covers 15 residues. CDR3 protein: CASSFRDVKGNEQFF. The CDR3 nucleotides read TGCGCCAGCAGCTTCCGGGACGTTAAAGGGAATGAGCAGTTCTTC.

This chain uses TRBV19 with TRBJ2-7; D uncertain. Germline CDR1 and CDR2: LNHDA and SQIVND (reference sequence). V was cut by 3 bases and J by 0 bases, with 9 bases left in between. The CDR3 is made up of 14 amino acids. CDR3 coding DNA: TGTGCCAGTAGTATTGGCCCGCACTCCTACGAGCAGTACTTC. It is translated as CASSIGPHSYEQYF.

The chain combines TRBV7-8 with TRBJ1-1; TRBD1 matches 9 bases. The V segment lost 5 bases and the J segment 5 bases; nucleotides outside the gene matches: 12. This CDR3 has 16 residues. Germline loops: CDR1 SGHVS, CDR2 FQNEAQ. CDR3 sequence (DNA): TGTGCCAGCAGCGTTTCGGCCGGGACAGGGTGGACTGAAGCTTTCTTT. It is translated as CASSVSAGTGWTEAFF.

The chain is built from TRBV30 and TRBJ1-2; no reliable D call. From germline, CDR1 is GTSNPN and CDR2 SVGIG (reference sequence). This CDR3 is 13 amino acids long. Trimming removed 5 bases at V and 0 bases at J, with 10 bases between. The CDR3 nucleotides read TGTGCCTGGGAACAGTTAGCTAACTATGGCTACACCTTC. Translating it yields CAWEQLANYGYTF.